The rows below give T cell receptor beta chains drawn from one sample of a study of T-cell reconstitution after alpha-beta-depleted transplantation in children. One entry per CDR3 protein results from TCRdb running MiXCR on the PCR reads. The sample has roughly 240,000 distinct CDR3 sequences; 8.2% are singletons. The sequenced sample was PBMCs, mostly from graft donor cells, obtained 180 days after TCRalphabeta/CD19-depleted stem cell transplant. These receptors all stem from a male patient younger than 18 who had a stem cell transplant for acute lymphoblastic leukemia, so the T cells may come from the graft donor. CDR3s include the opening cysteine and the closing phenylalanine or tryptophan. The D gene is left open where the match is weak. Only part of the rows carry a size: once, few, many, or a class if the clone is expanded.

V gene	D gene	J gene	clone size	CDR3 protein	CDR3 DNA
TRBV7-7	-	TRBJ2-5	-	CASSAQGRGEETQYF	TGTGCCAGCAGCGCCCAGGGACGCGGGGAGGAGACCCAGTACTTC
TRBV7-8	TRBD2	TRBJ2-1	few	CASTERTSRPWNYNEQFF	TGTGCCAGCACCGAAAGGACTAGCAGACCATGGAACTACAATGAGCAGTTCTTC
TRBV19	-	TRBJ2-1	once	CASSIRGASSYNEQFF	TGTGCCAGTAGTATTAGGGGGGCGAGCTCCTACAATGAGCAGTTCTTC
TRBV27	-	TRBJ1-5	many	CASSLMGGPQHF	TGTGCCAGCAGTTTAATGGGTGGGCCCCAGCATTTT
TRBV10-3	-	TRBJ1-3	many	CAISEPTTYSGNTIYF	TGTGCCATCAGTGAGCCAACTACTTACTCTGGAAACACCATATATTTT
TRBV9	-	TRBJ1-1	many	CASTVGAGIGNTEAFF	TGTGCCAGCACCGTAGGGGCGGGGATAGGGAACACTGAAGCTTTCTTT
TRBV28	TRBD1	TRBJ2-7	many	CASSWTGGKYEQYF	TGTGCCAGCAGTTGGACAGGGGGAAAATACGAGCAGTACTTC
TRBV28	-	TRBJ1-4	many	CASSLYGGSNEKLFF	TGTGCCAGCAGTTTATACGGGGGGTCTAATGAAAAACTGTTTTTT
TRBV7-9	-	TRBJ1-2	many	CASSFSFARAVYGYTF	TGTGCCAGCAGCTTTTCTTTCGCCAGAGCAGTCTATGGCTACACCTTC
TRBV5-1	-	TRBJ2-7	many	CASSPPDSSYEQYF	TGCGCCAGCAGCCCGCCGGACAGTTCCTACGAGCAGTACTTC
TRBV18	TRBD2	TRBJ2-7	many	CASSPLVAGGAYEQYF	TGTGCCAGCTCACCACTGGTAGCGGGAGGCGCCTACGAGCAGTACTTC
TRBV20-1	TRBD2	TRBJ2-5	many	CSAQGTSWVKRTQYF	TGCAGTGCTCAAGGGACTAGCTGGGTGAAGAGGACCCAGTACTTC
TRBV18	-	TRBJ2-2	many	CASSPPIRRGELFF	TGTGCCAGCTCACCACCAATCCGACGCGGGGAGCTGTTTTTT
TRBV20-1	-	TRBJ2-7	many	CSASDGLSYEQYF	TGCAGTGCTAGTGATGGGTTGTCCTACGAGCAGTACTTC
TRBV12-3/TRBV12-4	-	TRBJ2-4	many	CASSLGPQNIQYF	TGTGCCAGCAGTTTAGGCCCCCAAAACATTCAGTACTTC
TRBV7-6	TRBD1	TRBJ2-3	many	CASSQTGGEVDTQYF	TGTGCCAGCAGCCAGACAGGGGGCGAGGTAGATACGCAGTATTTT
TRBV18	TRBD2	TRBJ2-7	many	CASSPSSGPPYEQYF	TGTGCCAGCTCACCGTCTAGCGGGCCTCCCTACGAGCAGTACTTC
TRBV5-1	-	TRBJ1-1	many	CASSRGDYTEAFF	TGCGCCAGCAGCCGAGGGGATTACACTGAAGCTTTCTTT
TRBV29-1	-	TRBJ2-5	many	CSVEGNIGETQYF	TGCAGCGTTGAAGGAAACATCGGAGAGACCCAGTACTTC
TRBV29-1	TRBD2	TRBJ2-3	many	CSVEEGLFTDTQYF	TGCAGCGTTGAAGAGGGACTATTCACAGATACGCAGTATTTT
TRBV12-3/TRBV12-4	-	TRBJ2-4	many	CASSFIWYSKNIQYF	TGTGCCAGCAGTTTTATCTGGTACAGTAAAAACATTCAGTACTTC